Listed here are 16 T cell receptor beta chains from one sample, sequenced in a study of shared clonotypes between healthy human individuals. This table comes from immunoSEQ multiplex PCR, and its TCRdb copy is limited to in-frame clones, with some not included. Among some 200,000 clones, approximately 61% were seen once, and the ten largest hold more than 9%. Sequences were obtained from memory CD4+ T cells sorted from blood. Documented subset: CD45RA-negative fraction. The receptors stem from a man aged 25-45 years in good health.

The chain is built from TRBV7-9 and TRBJ1-1, with TRBD1 matching 9 bases. Germline V gene data show CDR1 as SEHNR and CDR2 as FQNEAQ (reference sequence). This CDR3 comprises 14 residues. Trimming removed 7 bases from V and 6 bases from J; junction bases left unmatched: 9. CDR3 nucleotide sequence: TGTGCCAGCATTCGGGGGACAGGGTTTCCTGAAGCTTTCTTT. Protein sequence: CASIRGTGFPEAFF.

This clone was recorded once. The chain combines TRBV5-4 with TRBJ2-3; the D is unclear. Trimming left V 0 bases short and J 4 bases short, with 9 bases between. CDR1 is SGHNT, CDR2 YYREEE, per germline (reference sequence). The CDR3 loop spans 14 amino acids. CDR3 DNA: TGTGCCAGCAGCTTGGTCGGAGCCCCAGATACGCAGTATTTT. Translated, it gives CASSLVGAPDTQYF.

As concerns this clone: Other DNA sequences from this sample encode an identical CDR3 as well. This CDR3 reads CSARSYEQYF. The CDR3 coding sequence is TGCAGTGCCAGATCGTACGAGCAGTACTTC. The chain recombines TRBV20-1 with TRBJ2-7, with D unresolved. The CDR3 contains 10 residues. Germline values: CDR1 DFQATT, CDR2 SNEGSKA (reference sequence). Trimming removed 6 bases at V and 4 bases at J, with 7 bases between.

The V and J genes are TRBV5-1 and TRBJ2-3; a possible D gene is TRBD2 (5 bases). Deletions cut 0 bases from V and 4 bases from J, with 6 bases between. This CDR3 is 13 amino acids long. Germline values: CDR1 SGHRS, CDR2 YFSETQ. Written as DNA, the CDR3 is TGCGCCAGCAGCTTGGCGGGGTCAGATACGCAGTATTTT. Translation: CASSLAGSDTQYF.

This clone was seen only once. This chain connects TRBV11-2 to TRBJ2-5; D is uncertain. Germline-derived CDR1 and CDR2 are SGHAT and FQNNGV. The CDR3 sequence is 15 residues long. Trimming took off 1 base at V and 2 bases at J, with 11 bases between the two ends. The CDR3: CASSLGFRGQETQYF. CDR3 nucleotide sequence: TGTGCCAGCAGCTTAGGGTTTAGAGGACAAGAGACCCAGTACTTC.

J is TRBJ2-1 and V is TRBV7-2; 10 positions agree with TRBD1. V was pared by 4 bases and J by 3 bases, with 0 bases of the junction left unmatched. This CDR3 is 14 amino acids long. CDR1 is SGHTA and CDR2 is FQGNSA in the germline V gene. CDR3 sequence reads: CASSWDRGYNEQFF. CDR3 sequence (DNA): TGTGCCAGCAGCTGGGACAGGGGCTACAATGAGCAGTTCTTC.

The chain uses TRBV25-1 and TRBJ2-1; 10 nucleotides line up with TRBD1. Per germline, CDR1 MGHDK and CDR2 SYGVNS. J lost 6 bases, V lost 4 bases, and 9 bases had no gene match. The length of the CDR3 is 16 residues. In DNA, the CDR3 is TGTGCCAGCAGTGGAGCCGACAGGGGGCGGGCCAATGAGCAGTTCTTC. This sequence encodes CASSGADRGRANEQFF. The full variable domain, with the rest looked up from reference TRBV25-1 and TRBJ2-1, is EADIYQTPRYLVIGTGKKITLECSQTMGHDKMYWYQQDPGMELHLIHYSYGVNSTEKGDLSSESTVSRIRTEHFPLTLESARPSHTSQYLCASSGADRGRANEQFFGPGTRLTVL.

The genes are TRBV5-6 and TRBJ2-3; D is unclear. Germline CDR1 SGHDT, CDR2 YYEEEE. V shed 5 bases and J shed 4 bases, with 8 bases lying between them. The CDR3 totals 12 residues. The CDR3: CASRVGADTQYF. Here the CDR3 DNA reads TGTGCCAGCAGGGTAGGCGCAGATACGCAGTATTTT.

The chain combines TRBV7-2 with TRBJ2-3; D gene unclear. The CDR3 sequence is 15 residues long. V shed 1 base and J shed 2 bases, with 10 bases lying between them. Germline lookup yields CDR1 SGHTA and CDR2 FQGNSA. The CDR3 nucleotides are TGTGCCAGCAGCTTAGTCCCGGGTGCCACAGATACGCAGTATTTT. This codes for CASSLVPGATDTQYF.

The rearrangement joins TRBV5-1 to TRBJ2-7, with TRBD2 identical over 7 bases. Losses at the gene ends were 3 bases for V and 2 bases for J; bases not matched to a gene: 5. CDR1 is SGHRS and CDR2 is YFSETQ in the germline V gene. CDR3 length: 14 residues. The CDR3, as DNA: TGCGCCAGCAGCTCACGGGACTACACCTACGAGCAGTACTTC. Its translation: CASSSRDYTYEQYF.

This clone was seen once. The rearrangement links TRBV4-3 to TRBJ1-2; maybe TRBD1 (5 bases). Deletions cut 1 base from V and 8 bases from J, with 14 bases between. The CDR3 consists of 14 residues. Germline CDR1 and CDR2: LGHNA and YSLEER. CDR3 DNA sequence: TGCGCCAGCAGCCAAGGGCAGGGCGTCGACGGCTACACCTTC. Protein: CASSQGQGVDGYTF.

For the CDR3, the DNA is TGTGCCAGCAGTTATGGGCCTAATTACGAGCAGTACTTC. This gives the protein CASSYGPNYEQYF. The rearrangement uses TRBV6-5 and TRBJ2-7; D call uncertain. Germline loops: CDR1 MNHEY, CDR2 SVGAGI. The CDR3 is made up of 13 amino acids. Trimming stripped 3 bases from V and 4 bases from J, with 10 bases between.

This chain connects TRBV29-1 to TRBJ2-3; 7 bases map to TRBD2. Germline V CDR1 and CDR2: SQVTM, ANQGSEA. The CDR3 length is 15 residues. V was pared by 5 bases and J by 1 base, with 9 bases of the junction left unmatched. CDR3 residues: CSVIRPSGGTDTQYF. In DNA form, the CDR3 reads TGCAGCGTTATAAGGCCTAGCGGAGGCACAGATACGCAGTATTTT.

This clone was counted between two and nine times. The rearrangement links TRBV5-6 to TRBJ2-7; 10 bases align to TRBD2. This CDR3 has 15 residues. Looked up from germline, CDR1 is SGHDT and CDR2 is YYEEEE. The trim removed 5 bases at V and 6 bases at J, leaving 11 bases unmatched. The CDR3 nucleotides are TGTGCCAGCAGTTCGTTCCTAGCGGGAGCTAGCGAGCAGTACTTC. Its translation: CASSSFLAGASEQYF.

V is TRBV5-1 and J is TRBJ2-5; 7 bases line up with TRBD2. The CDR3 length is 16 residues. V trimming: 1 base; J trimming: 1 base; junction bases outside the gene matches: 7. From germline, CDR1 is SGHRS and CDR2 YFSETQ. CDR3 loop: CASSLSLLAAQETQYF. DNA for the CDR3: TGCGCCAGCAGCTTGAGTCTTCTAGCGGCCCAAGAGACCCAGTACTTC.

This clone was seen more than once but under ten times. J is TRBJ1-4 and V is TRBV2; D possibly corresponds to TRBD1 (6 bases). The V and J ends lost 5 bases and 8 bases respectively, with 15 bases between them. The CDR3 contains 14 residues. The germline V gene encodes CDR1 SNHLY and CDR2 FYNNEI. CDR3 amino acids: CASSIDRTTEKLFF. Here the CDR3 DNA reads TGTGCCAGCAGTATCGACAGGACGACGGAAAAACTGTTTTTT.